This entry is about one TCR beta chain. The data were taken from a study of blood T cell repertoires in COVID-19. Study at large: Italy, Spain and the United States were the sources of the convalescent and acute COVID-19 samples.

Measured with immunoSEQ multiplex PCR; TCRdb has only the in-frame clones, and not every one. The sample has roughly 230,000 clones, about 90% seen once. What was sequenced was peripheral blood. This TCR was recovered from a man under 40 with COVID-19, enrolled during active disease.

In DNA form, the CDR3 reads TGTGCCAGCAGCCAAGATAGGGACAACAATCAGCCCCAGCATTTT. Its translation: CASSQDRDNNQPQHF. This chain joins TRBV4-2 and TRBJ1-5; possible D gene TRBD1, 6 bases. Germline V gene lookup returns CDR1 LGHNA and CDR2 YNFKEQ. V shed 0 bases and J shed 3 bases, with 9 bases lying between them. The CDR3 has 15 residues.